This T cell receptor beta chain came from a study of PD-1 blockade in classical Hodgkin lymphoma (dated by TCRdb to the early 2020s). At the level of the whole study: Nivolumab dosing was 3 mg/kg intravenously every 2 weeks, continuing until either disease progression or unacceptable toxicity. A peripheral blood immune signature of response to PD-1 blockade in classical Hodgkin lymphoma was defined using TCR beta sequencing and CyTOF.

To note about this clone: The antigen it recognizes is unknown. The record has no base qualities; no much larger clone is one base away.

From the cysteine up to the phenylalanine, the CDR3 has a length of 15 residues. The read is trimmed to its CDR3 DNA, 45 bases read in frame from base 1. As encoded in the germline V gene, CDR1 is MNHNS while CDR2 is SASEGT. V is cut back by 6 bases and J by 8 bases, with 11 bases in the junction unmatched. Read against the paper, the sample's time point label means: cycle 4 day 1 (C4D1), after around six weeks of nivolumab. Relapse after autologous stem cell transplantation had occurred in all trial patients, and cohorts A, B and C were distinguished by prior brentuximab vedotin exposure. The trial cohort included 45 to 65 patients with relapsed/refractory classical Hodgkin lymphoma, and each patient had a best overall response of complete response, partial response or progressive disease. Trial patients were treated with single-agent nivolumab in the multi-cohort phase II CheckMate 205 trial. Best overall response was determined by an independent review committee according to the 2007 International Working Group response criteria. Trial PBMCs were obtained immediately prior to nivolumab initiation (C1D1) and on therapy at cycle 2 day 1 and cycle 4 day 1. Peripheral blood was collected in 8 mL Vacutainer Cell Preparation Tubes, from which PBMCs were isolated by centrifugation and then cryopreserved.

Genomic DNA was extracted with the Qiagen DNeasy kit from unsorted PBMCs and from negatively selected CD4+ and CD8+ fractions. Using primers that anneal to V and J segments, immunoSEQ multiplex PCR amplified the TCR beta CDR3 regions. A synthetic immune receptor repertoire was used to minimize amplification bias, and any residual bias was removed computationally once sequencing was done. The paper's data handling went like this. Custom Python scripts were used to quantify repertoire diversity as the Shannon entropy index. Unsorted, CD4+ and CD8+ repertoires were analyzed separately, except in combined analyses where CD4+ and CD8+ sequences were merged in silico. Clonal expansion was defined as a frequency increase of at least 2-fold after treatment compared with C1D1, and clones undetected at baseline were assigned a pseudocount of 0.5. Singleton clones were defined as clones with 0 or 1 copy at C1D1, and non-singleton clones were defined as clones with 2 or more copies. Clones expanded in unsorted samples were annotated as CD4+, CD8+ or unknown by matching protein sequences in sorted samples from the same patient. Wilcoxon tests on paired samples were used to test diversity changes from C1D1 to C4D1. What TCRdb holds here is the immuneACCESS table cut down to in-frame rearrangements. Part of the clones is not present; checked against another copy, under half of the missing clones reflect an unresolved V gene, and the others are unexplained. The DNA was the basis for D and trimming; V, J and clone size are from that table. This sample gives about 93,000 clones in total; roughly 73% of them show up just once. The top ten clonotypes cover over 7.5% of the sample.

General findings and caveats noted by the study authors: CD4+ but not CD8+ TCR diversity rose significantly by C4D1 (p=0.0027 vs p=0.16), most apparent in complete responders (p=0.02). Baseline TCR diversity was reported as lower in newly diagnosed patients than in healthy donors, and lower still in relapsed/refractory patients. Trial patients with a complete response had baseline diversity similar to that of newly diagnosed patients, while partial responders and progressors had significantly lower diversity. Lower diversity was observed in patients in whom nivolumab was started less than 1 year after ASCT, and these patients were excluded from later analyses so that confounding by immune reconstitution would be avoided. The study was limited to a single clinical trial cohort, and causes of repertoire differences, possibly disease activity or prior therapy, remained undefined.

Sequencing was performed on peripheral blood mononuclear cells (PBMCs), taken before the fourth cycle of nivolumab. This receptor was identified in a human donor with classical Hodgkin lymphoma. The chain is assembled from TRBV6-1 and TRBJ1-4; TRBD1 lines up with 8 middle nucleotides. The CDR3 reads CASRTGQVRAEKLFF. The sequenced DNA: TGTGCCAGCAGGACGGGACAGGTACGAGCGGAAAAACTGTTTTTT.